This TCR beta chain was profiled in a study of vaccination and CD4 T cells after COVID-19. Study outcomes and limitations: Convalescent patients displayed a median about 86% of reactive clones emerging only post-vaccination. Recorded median SARS-CoV-2-reactive clonotype numbers increased from approximately 21 to 38 without reaching significance.

A remark on this clonotype: Its antigen is unknown.

Sequencing of cultured CD4+ T cell DNA used the Oncomine TCR Beta short-read assay. One entry per CDR3 protein, called by TCRdb with MiXCR from the PCR reads. The sample contains some 11,000 distinct CDR3 sequences, roughly 57% of which appear only once. Treatment reported: approximately 10-day PBMC culture with coronavirus spike peptide pools or control peptides (ViraFEST assay). The germline V gene encodes CDR1 SNHLY and CDR2 FYNNEI. This CDR3 has 15 amino acids. Trimming took 6 bases from V and 4 from J, leaving 18 bases between them. V usage is TRBV2 and J usage is TRBJ1-1, with D maybe TRBD1 (6 bases). The sequence came from a human donor who had recovered from COVID-19. Material: CD4+ T cells from blood, cultured in vitro, obtained before SARS-CoV-2 vaccination. DNA for the CDR3: TGTGCCAGCAGGCAGGGCGGGGGCGTAAGCACTGAAGCTTTCTTT. It codes for CASRQGGGVSTEAFF.